This TCR beta chain was recorded in a study of T cells in women clearing cervical HPV infection. Study context: Donors had HPV16-related CIN3 or worse; 2 had invasive cancer. Controls were women whose single incident HPV16 infection cleared within 12 months without precancer or cancer. Study findings and constraints: CIN3+ cases had significantly higher TCR richness than controls; evenness did not differ. TRBV6-7 relative abundance averaged 0.11% in cases and less than 0.2% in controls.

This table comes from immunoSEQ multiplex PCR, and its TCRdb copy is limited to in-frame clones, with some not included. The ten top clones account for about 8%, within a sample of about 40,000 clones. This CDR3 is 14 amino acids long. Germline V gives CDR1 LNHDA, CDR2 SQIVND (reference sequence). V trimming: 5 bases; J trimming: 8 bases; junction bases outside the gene matches: 8. Points on this clone: Its antigen is unknown. The observed sequence ends 3 residues before the CDR3 terminus, with the missing tail filled in from the germline J gene.

The source of this sequence is a woman between 18 and 70 years old with a cervical HPV16 infection that either progressed to CIN3+ or cleared (not recorded which). The chain couples TRBV19 to TRBJ2-1, with 8 bases identical to TRBD1. The sample was blood buffy coat. The CDR3 DNA, read in part, is TGTGCCAGTAGTCACTCTATGGACAGGGATGAG. Its translation is CASSHSMDRDE. In full, the CDR3 reads CASSHSMDRDEQFF.